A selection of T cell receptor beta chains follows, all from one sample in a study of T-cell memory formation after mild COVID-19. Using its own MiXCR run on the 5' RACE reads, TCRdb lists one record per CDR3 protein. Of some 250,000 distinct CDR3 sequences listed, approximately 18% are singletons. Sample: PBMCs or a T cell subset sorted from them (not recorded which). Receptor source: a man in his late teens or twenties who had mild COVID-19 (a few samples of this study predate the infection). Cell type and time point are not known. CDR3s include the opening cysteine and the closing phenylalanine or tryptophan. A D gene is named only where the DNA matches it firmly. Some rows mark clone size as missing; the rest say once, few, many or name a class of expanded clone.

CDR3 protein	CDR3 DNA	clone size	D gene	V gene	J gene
CASTRVGLTYSYEQYF	TGTGCCAGCACCAGAGTGGGGCTTACCTACTCCTACGAGCAGTACTTC	NA	NA	TRBV6-2/TRBV6-3	TRBJ2-7
CASSYGLGSNYGYTF	TGTGCCAGCAGTTACGGTCTGGGATCTAACTATGGCTACACCTTC	NA	NA	TRBV6-6	TRBJ1-2
CASSPQGWGTEAFF	TGTGCCAGCAGCCCGCAGGGCTGGGGGACTGAAGCTTTCTTT	NA	NA	TRBV3-1	TRBJ1-1
CAIGTGAETQYF	TGTGCCATCGGGACAGGGGCAGAGACCCAGTACTTC	few	TRBD1	TRBV2	TRBJ2-5
CASSLRIGLETQYF	TGTGCCAGCAGTTTAAGGATAGGGCTGGAGACCCAGTACTTC	few	NA	TRBV27	TRBJ2-5
CASSLMSGENTEAFF	TGCGCCAGCAGCTTGATGTCTGGGGAGAACACTGAAGCTTTCTTT	few	NA	TRBV5-1	TRBJ1-1
CASSGWTSGNTDTQYF	TGCGCCAGCAGCGGATGGACTAGCGGGAACACAGATACGCAGTATTTT	once	TRBD2	TRBV5-1	TRBJ2-3
CASSLQTTGGTEAFF	TGTGCCAGCAGCTTACAAACTACAGGGGGCACTGAAGCTTTCTTT	few	TRBD1	TRBV7-2	TRBJ1-1
CASGLTGRRNTGELFF	TGCGCCAGCGGCCTGACAGGCCGCAGGAACACCGGGGAGCTGTTTTTT	NA	NA	TRBV5-1	TRBJ2-2
CASSQGGWTEAFF	TGTGCCAGCAGCCAAGGGGGCTGGACTGAAGCTTTCTTT	NA	TRBD1	TRBV6-2/TRBV6-3	TRBJ1-1
CASSLGGGGGTQYF	TGTGCCAGCAGCCTGGGGGGCGGTGGTGGGACCCAGTACTTC	NA	NA	TRBV7-2	TRBJ2-5
CASSRGQGAYEQYF	TGTGCCAGCAGCCGGGGGCAGGGGGCTTACGAGCAGTACTTC	many	TRBD1	TRBV5-5	TRBJ2-7
CASSLAGRVQYF	TGCGCCAGCAGCTTGGCGGGACGGGTGCAGTATTTT	few	NA	TRBV5-1	TRBJ2-3
CASSRDGGNQPQHF	TGTGCCAGCAGTCGGGACGGCGGCAATCAGCCCCAGCATTTT	NA	NA	TRBV7-6	TRBJ1-5
CASSPGGLGGYTF	TGTGCCAGCAGTCCCGGGGGCCTCGGGGGCTACACCTTC	few	NA	TRBV28	TRBJ1-2
CASSPEGNQPQHF	TGCGCCAGCAGCCCAGAAGGCAATCAGCCCCAGCATTTT	few	NA	TRBV5-1	TRBJ1-5
CASNLDTDTQYF	TGTGCCAGCAACCTCGACACAGATACGCAGTATTTT	many	NA	TRBV5-5	TRBJ2-3
CASTKEGGGNQPQHF	TGTGCCAGCACCAAGGAGGGCGGAGGCAATCAGCCCCAGCATTTT	few	NA	TRBV6-6	TRBJ1-5
CASSLQMTSGATDTQYF	TGTGCCAGCAGCTTACAGATGACTAGCGGGGCCACAGATACGCAGTATTTT	NA	TRBD2	TRBV9	TRBJ2-3
CASRALAGGQYF	TGTGCCAGCAGAGCACTAGCGGGGGGGCAGTACTTC	NA	TRBD2	TRBV12-3/TRBV12-4	TRBJ2-7
CSVDEGRGGHNEQFF	TGCAGCGTTGACGAGGGGCGGGGGGGCCACAATGAGCAGTTCTTC	few	TRBD2	TRBV29-1	TRBJ2-1
CASTPGQGYLYGYTF	TGTGCCAGCACCCCTGGACAGGGGTACCTCTATGGCTACACCTTC	few	TRBD1	TRBV4-2	TRBJ1-2
CASSLGHMNTEAFF	TGTGCCAGCAGCTTGGGTCACATGAACACTGAAGCTTTCTTT	NA	NA	TRBV5-4	TRBJ1-1
CASSQDYPLTGKETQYF	TGCGCCAGCAGCCAAGATTACCCTCTCACAGGGAAAGAGACCCAGTACTTC	NA	NA	TRBV4-3	TRBJ2-5
CASSFPGGTDTQYF	TGCGCCAGCAGCTTCCCGGGAGGCACAGATACGCAGTATTTT	many	NA	TRBV5-1	TRBJ2-3
CSASKGDGYTF	TGCAGTGCTAGTAAAGGGGATGGCTACACCTTC	few	NA	TRBV20-1	TRBJ1-2
CASSGDYSPLHF	TGTGCCAGCAGTGGGGATTATTCACCCCTCCACTTT	NA	NA	TRBV25-1	TRBJ1-6
CASIPQGSNEQFF	TGTGCCAGCATCCCCCAGGGTTCCAATGAGCAGTTCTTC	NA	NA	TRBV12-3/TRBV12-4	TRBJ2-1
CSASFPPHTEAFF	TGCAGTGCTAGTTTCCCACCCCACACTGAAGCTTTCTTT	few	NA	TRBV20-1	TRBJ1-1
CASSPIPTSGDTDTQYF	TGTGCCAGCAGCCCTATTCCAACTAGCGGGGACACAGATACGCAGTATTTT	NA	TRBD2	TRBV12-3/TRBV12-4	TRBJ2-3
CASQDLVNTGELFF	TGTGCCAGCCAGGACCTCGTGAACACCGGGGAGCTGTTTTTT	NA	NA	TRBV6-5	TRBJ2-2
CATSSPLAALETQYF	TGTGCCACCAGCAGCCCGCTAGCGGCGTTAGAGACCCAGTACTTC	NA	TRBD2	TRBV15	TRBJ2-5
CASARAWRSTDTQYF	TGCGCCAGCGCAAGGGCCTGGAGAAGCACAGATACGCAGTATTTT	NA	NA	TRBV4-3	TRBJ2-3
CASSDLSGASPLHF	TGTGCCAGCAGTGACCTTTCAGGGGCCTCACCCCTCCACTTT	NA	NA	TRBV2	TRBJ1-6
CASSQDGRSYNEQFF	TGTGCCAGCAGTCAGGACGGTCGCTCCTACAATGAGCAGTTCTTC	NA	NA	TRBV6-1	TRBJ2-1
CASSLGQHNSPLHF	TGCGCCAGCAGCTTGGGACAGCATAATTCACCCCTCCACTTT	NA	NA	TRBV5-1	TRBJ1-6
CASSLQGTEQYF	TGTGCCAGCAGCTTACAGGGCACCGAGCAGTACTTC	NA	NA	TRBV7-6	TRBJ2-7